Below, 17 T cell receptor beta chains from the same sample are listed, as sequenced in a study of PD-1 blockade in classical Hodgkin lymphoma. Time point meaning: newly diagnosed, previously untreated cHL patient sample. After PBMCs were thawed, their CD8+ T cells were isolated by magnetic negative selection. Repertoires were generated with immunoSEQ multiplex PCR, while TCRdb's copy carries only in-frame clones and drops some. Of about 10,000 clones listed, approximately 92% are singletons. The source material was CD8+ T cells from blood. These receptors all come from a human donor with classical Hodgkin lymphoma.

The chain joins TRBV27 to TRBJ2-1; D perhaps matches TRBD2 (7 bases). Germline CDR1 is MNHEY and CDR2 is SMNVEV (reference sequence). V was cut by 6 bases and J by 4 bases, with 16 bases left in between. CDR3 length: 15 residues. The CDR3 DNA follows: TGTGCCAGCAGCCCAAGGGGGGGGGCGTACAATGAGCAGTTCTTC. Translation gives CASSPRGGAYNEQFF.

The J gene is TRBJ2-2, the V gene TRBV5-6; D is unclear. Germline CDR1 reads SGHDT; CDR2 reads YYEEEE. Trimming took off 2 bases at V and 3 bases at J, with 11 bases between the two ends. The CDR3 has 15 residues. CDR3 loop: CASSFDIPYTGELFF. DNA of the CDR3: TGTGCCAGCAGCTTTGATATTCCCTACACCGGGGAGCTGTTTTTT.

This chain joins TRBV27 and TRBJ2-1, with 7 bases identical to TRBD1. CDR1 MNHEY and CDR2 SMNVEV come from the germline V gene (reference sequence). The CDR3 sequence is 15 residues long. V lost 5 bases and J lost 4; bases outside the gene matches: 8. The CDR3 spells CASSEVRGPYNEQFF. The CDR3 region has the DNA TGTGCCAGCAGTGAGGTAAGGGGGCCGTACAATGAGCAGTTCTTC.

The chain has TRBV13 and TRBJ2-5, with a weak D call TRBD2 (5 bases). This CDR3 has 15 amino acids. V gave up 4 bases and J gave up 5 bases, with 17 bases separating them. The germline gives CDR1 PRHDT, CDR2 FYEKMQ (reference sequence). As DNA, the CDR3 is TGTGCCAGCAGCTCCTGGCTGGGGAGTTTGGAGACCCAGTACTTC. Encoded protein: CASSSWLGSLETQYF.

The chain combines TRBV5-1 with TRBJ1-2; 7 bases are a match to TRBD1. CDR3 size: 15 residues. Germline lookup yields CDR1 SGHRS and CDR2 YFSETQ. V was pared by 0 bases and J by 1 base, with 3 bases of the junction left unmatched. CDR3 region: CASSLEQGLNYGYTF. The CDR3 coding sequence is TGCGCCAGCAGCTTGGAACAGGGGCTTAACTATGGCTACACCTTC.

This chain links TRBV7-9 with TRBJ2-5; D gene uncertain. The CDR3 is made up of 14 amino acids. Per the germline V gene, CDR1 is SEHNR and CDR2 is FQNEAQ (reference sequence). V was clipped by 0 bases and J by 11 bases, with 16 bases between them. CDR3 bases: TGTGCCAGCAGCTTAGCCGCAGCCCCCATAGAGCAGTACTTC. Residues: CASSLAAAPIEQYF.

The chain is built from TRBV4-3 and TRBJ1-1; 8 bases align to TRBD1. The CDR3 has 17 amino acids. CDR1 and CDR2 (germline): LGHNA, YSLEER. The J segment lost 1 base and the V segment lost 3 bases, leaving 10 bases of the junction unmatched. Here the CDR3 DNA reads TGCGCCAGCAGCCACTACTTCACCGGGACAGGGAACACTGAAGCTTTCTTT. This encodes CASSHYFTGTGNTEAFF.

V usage is TRBV4-3 and J usage is TRBJ1-6; TRBD1 aligns across 8 bases. Germline V gene lookup returns CDR1 LGHNA and CDR2 YSLEER. Germline trimming cut 4 bases from V and 10 bases from J; bases unmatched to any gene: 6. CDR3 length: 14 amino acids. CDR3 region: CASSPGQGWSPLHF. Written as DNA, the CDR3 is TGCGCCAGCAGCCCAGGACAGGGATGGTCACCCCTCCACTTT.

The rearrangement uses TRBV7-9 and TRBJ2-1; D is unresolved. This CDR3 contains 12 residues. CDR1 SEHNR and CDR2 FQNEAQ come from the germline V gene (reference sequence). V was pared by 2 bases and J by 12 bases, with 11 bases between. This CDR3 reads CASSLSPLGQFF. The CDR3 coding sequence is TGTGCCAGCAGCTTAAGCCCCCTGGGGCAGTTCTTC.

The CDR3: CASSQDRTYTGELFF. DNA of the CDR3: TGCGCCAGCAGCCAAGACAGGACCTACACCGGGGAGCTGTTTTTT. V usage is TRBV4-3 and J usage is TRBJ2-2; no firm D call. The CDR3 has 15 residues. Per the germline V gene, CDR1 is LGHNA and CDR2 is YSLEER. V lost 0 bases, J lost 3 bases, and 8 bases lay in between.

This chain links TRBV6-5 with TRBJ2-1; no reliable D call. V dropped 0 bases and J dropped 2 bases, with 2 bases sitting between them. This CDR3 contains 13 residues. CDR1 is MNHEY and CDR2 is SVGAGI in the germline V gene. The CDR3 DNA is TGTGCCAGCAGTTACTCTCCCTACAATGAGCAGTTCTTC. The encoded protein is CASSYSPYNEQFF.

The genes are TRBV19 and TRBJ2-7; TRBD1 agrees at 9 bases. The CDR3 has 15 amino acids. V lost 2 bases to trimming and J lost 3 bases; unmatched junction nucleotides: 5. CDR1 and CDR2 from the germline V gene are LNHDA and SQIVND (reference sequence). CDR3 amino acids: CASSITGTGNYEQYF. The CDR3 DNA follows: TGTGCCAGTAGTATAACTGGGACAGGGAACTACGAGCAGTACTTC.

This clone appeared a few times. The chain combines TRBV2 with TRBJ1-2; possibly TRBD1 for D (5 bases). Germline lookup yields CDR1 SNHLY and CDR2 FYNNEI. V shed 3 bases and J shed 5 bases, with 7 bases lying between them. The CDR3 length is 12 residues. The CDR3 is CASSDRGYGYTF. The CDR3 DNA sequence: TGTGCCAGCAGTGACCGGGGGTATGGCTACACCTTC.

The rearrangement joins TRBV27 to TRBJ1-4; a possible D gene is TRBD1 (5 bases). V was pared by 3 bases and J by 8 bases, with 16 bases between. Germline CDR1 and CDR2: MNHEY and SMNVEV (reference sequence). This CDR3 has 15 amino acids. CDR3 region: CASSLKGRSSEKLFF. Here the CDR3 DNA reads TGTGCCAGCAGTTTGAAGGGGAGGTCAAGCGAAAAACTGTTTTTT.

This clone was recorded a few times. The V gene is TRBV4-1, the J gene TRBJ1-1; no reliable D call. The CDR3 extends over 15 amino acids. The ends were cut back, 0 bases at V and 0 bases at J, with 8 bases in the middle. From germline, CDR1 is MGHRA and CDR2 YSYEKL. The CDR3 DNA reads TGCGCCAGCAGCCAAGATTGGGTTATGAACACTGAAGCTTTCTTT. This codes for CASSQDWVMNTEAFF.

The rearrangement joins TRBV27 to TRBJ2-2, with TRBD2 identical over 7 bases. Germline CDR1 MNHEY, CDR2 SMNVEV (reference sequence). J gave up 6 bases and V 8 bases, and 9 bases lay outside the gene matches. This CDR3 region has 14 residues. For the CDR3, the DNA is TGTGCCAGCTCTTGGATAGGGAGGGCCGGGGAGCTGTTTTTT. It yields the protein CASSWIGRAGELFF.

The CDR3 region is CARKGKGSSGNTIYF. The CDR3 DNA follows: TGTGCCAGGAAGGGTAAGGGAAGCTCTGGAAACACCATATATTTT. J is TRBJ1-3 and V is TRBV2; D gene unclear. The CDR3 sequence is 15 residues long. Germline CDR1 reads SNHLY; CDR2 reads FYNNEI. V was trimmed by 9 bases and J by 0 bases, leaving 15 bases between them. The whole variable domain, remainder taken from reference TRBV2 and TRBJ1-3, is EPEVTQTPSHQVTQMGQEVILRCVPISNHLYFYWYRQILGQKVEFLVSFYNNEISEKSEIFDDQFSVERPDGSNFTLKIRSTKLEDSAMYFCARKGKGSSGNTIYFGEGSWLTVV.